Below, one T cell receptor beta chain is given with its context. What it recognizes is unknown. The sample originates from a study of cytotoxic CD8 clonotypes in ibrutinib-treated CLL. General study findings and limits: Public clonotypes, an uncommon group, contracted or remained stable on treatment.

Sequencing was designed to attain a depth spanning 1 in 200,000 to 1 in 1 million T cells. TCRdb's copy holds only in-frame clones and misses some; the assay was immunoSEQ multiplex PCR. The table has about 140,000 clones, about 84% seen once. The trim removed 3 bases at V and 8 bases at J, leaving 5 bases unmatched. Looked up from germline, CDR1 is GTSNPN and CDR2 is SVGIG (reference sequence). The CDR3 has 14 residues. Genomic DNA in an amount of approximately 2.2 micrograms was extracted from cryopreserved PBMCs and used for the preparation of TCR beta libraries. This TCR came from a human donor with chronic lymphocytic leukemia. The V call is TRBV30, the J call TRBJ2-1; 12 bases line up with TRBD2. The input for sequencing was PBMCs, taken after 36 months of ibrutinib treatment. CDR3 bases: TGTGCCTGGAGACTAGCGGGAGGTAAAGATGAGCAGTTCTTC. The encoded protein is CAWRLAGGKDEQFF.